Listed below are T cell receptor beta chains from one sample, sequenced in a study of CD8 T cells in ankylosing spondylitis. Each CDR3 protein gets one entry after TCRdb re-called the 5' RACE reads with MiXCR. The data show fewer than 400,000 distinct CDR3 sequences, approximately 8% seen once. The sequenced sample consisted of blood, either unsorted or a sorted T cell fraction (not recorded which). Every receptor here comes from a male donor with ankylosing spondylitis. The CDR3 runs from the conserved cysteine through the conserved F or W. The order of the fields is V gene, clone size, J gene, D gene, CDR3 protein, CDR3 DNA. D genes are given only for firm matches. Rows may omit the clone size; those that give it use once, few, many or a size class.

>TRBV4-3|many|TRBJ2-7|TRBD1
CASSQDGTEAYEQYF
TGCGCCAGCAGCCAAGATGGGACAGAAGCCTACGAGCAGTACTTC
>TRBV5-6|NA|TRBJ2-1|NA
CASSLVAEQFF
TGTGCCAGCAGCTTGGTAGCGGAGCAGTTCTTC
>TRBV5-1|few|TRBJ2-7|NA
CASSQDPNSYEQYF
TGCGCCAGCAGCCAGGACCCAAACTCCTACGAGCAGTACTTC
>TRBV24-1|few|TRBJ2-2|NA
CATSDFGVYTGELFF
TGTGCCACCAGTGATTTTGGGGTTTACACCGGGGAGCTGTTTTTT
>TRBV29-1|NA|TRBJ2-1|TRBD2
CSVEIFAVSGRGTEQFF
TGCAGCGTTGAAATCTTTGCCGTTAGCGGGAGAGGAACCGAGCAGTTCTTC
>TRBV6-6|few|TRBJ1-5|NA
CASSGLQAQPQHF
TGTGCCAGCAGTGGCCTCCAGGCCCAGCCCCAGCATTTT
>TRBV3-1|few|TRBJ2-7|TRBD2
CASSRNSGSYEQYF
TGTGCCAGCAGCCGCAATAGCGGGAGTTACGAGCAGTACTTC
>TRBV9|many|TRBJ1-2|NA
CASSVGGITGYTF
TGTGCCAGCAGCGTAGGTGGCATCACTGGCTACACCTTC
>TRBV5-6|NA|TRBJ2-3|TRBD1
CASSPQGGSTDTQYF
TGTGCCAGCAGCCCACAGGGGGGCAGCACAGATACGCAGTATTTT
>TRBV4-2|few|TRBJ2-7|TRBD2
CASSPHAPSGTTTPYEQYF
TGTGCCAGCAGCCCCCACGCCCCTAGCGGGACGACAACCCCCTACGAGCAGTACTTC
>TRBV7-2|NA|TRBJ1-6|TRBD1
CASSPGGGQGASPLHF
TGTGCCAGCAGCCCAGGGGGAGGGCAGGGTGCATCACCCCTCCACTTT
>TRBV20-1|many|TRBJ2-1|NA
CSARDSRVGSYNEQFF
TGCAGTGCTAGAGATAGTCGGGTGGGCTCCTACAATGAGCAGTTCTTC
>TRBV12-3/TRBV12-4|NA|TRBJ1-2|NA
CASSLSGTANYGYTF
TGTGCCAGCAGTCTGTCAGGGACTGCTAACTATGGCTACACCTTC
>TRBV6-2/TRBV6-3|few|TRBJ2-3|TRBD2
CASSYSKLAGDTQYF
TGTGCCAGCAGTTACTCGAAACTAGCGGGAGATACGCAGTATTTT
>TRBV20-1|NA|TRBJ2-5|TRBD2
CSASSTSGSRKTQYF
TGCAGTGCTAGTTCGACTAGCGGGAGTCGAAAGACCCAGTACTTC
>TRBV5-1|NA|TRBJ2-1|TRBD2
CASSYFLKASGSMMSYNEQFF
TGCGCCAGCAGCTATTTTCTTAAGGCTAGCGGGAGTATGATGTCCTACAATGAGCAGTTCTTC
>TRBV7-2|NA|TRBJ2-1|NA
CASSANTRLRFF
TGTGCCAGCAGCGCGAACACCAGACTCAGGTTCTTC
>TRBV28|few|TRBJ2-3|TRBD2
CASSRPSGLAKDTQYF
TGTGCCAGCAGTAGACCCTCGGGACTAGCAAAAGATACGCAGTATTTT
>TRBV25-1|few|TRBJ2-1|TRBD2
CASSDQRTSGSHEQFF
TGTGCCAGCAGTGATCAGAGGACTAGCGGGAGCCATGAGCAGTTCTTC
>TRBV5-4|NA|TRBJ2-1|NA
CASTMDRSYNEQFF
TGTGCCAGCACTATGGACAGATCCTACAATGAGCAGTTCTTC
>TRBV7-2|NA|TRBJ2-7|TRBD1
CASSGDRGSYEQYF
TGTGCCAGCAGCGGGGACAGGGGGTCATACGAGCAGTACTTC
>TRBV5-1|NA|TRBJ2-2|NA
CASSLSPNAGRKTGELFF
TGCGCCAGCAGCCTGAGCCCGAACGCCGGGAGAAAAACCGGGGAGCTGTTTTTT
>TRBV12-3/TRBV12-4|NA|TRBJ1-2|NA
CASSQGLPANYGYTF
TGTGCCAGCAGTCAGGGACTGCCAGCTAACTATGGCTACACCTTC
>TRBV20-1|many|TRBJ1-4|TRBD1
CSARPPRQGATNEKLFF
TGCAGTGCTAGACCCCCCCGACAGGGGGCCACTAATGAAAAACTGTTTTTT
>TRBV20-1|many|TRBJ2-3|NA
CSATGSDTQYF
TGCAGTGCTACAGGGTCAGATACGCAGTATTTT
>TRBV2|NA|TRBJ1-3|NA
CASSSLGNSGNTIYF
TGTGCCAGCAGTTCTTTAGGGAACTCTGGAAACACCATATATTTT
>TRBV5-8|NA|TRBJ1-2|NA
CASSRLNNYGYTF
TGTGCCAGCAGCCGTCTAAATAACTATGGCTACACCTTC
>TRBV7-2|many|TRBJ2-1|TRBD1
CASSDRQGTEQFF
TGTGCCAGCAGCGACAGACAGGGTACTGAGCAGTTCTTC
>TRBV6-2/TRBV6-3|NA|TRBJ1-1|TRBD1
CASSYLTGTGGNTEAFF
TGTGCCAGCAGTTACCTAACCGGGACAGGGGGGAACACTGAAGCTTTCTTT
>TRBV29-1|few|TRBJ2-5|NA
CGTYRVGETQYF
TGCGGAACGTACAGGGTCGGGGAGACCCAGTACTTC
>TRBV4-3|many|TRBJ1-1|NA
CASSQDARDPQMNTEAFF
TGCGCCAGCAGCCAAGATGCCCGGGACCCACAAATGAACACTGAAGCTTTCTTT
>TRBV14|few|TRBJ1-1|NA
CASSQAGVETEAFF
TGTGCCAGCAGCCAAGCTGGGGTTGAGACTGAAGCTTTCTTT
>TRBV6-2/TRBV6-3|few|TRBJ2-1|TRBD1
CASSLQDRAYNEQFF
TGTGCCAGCAGTTTACAAGACAGGGCCTACAATGAGCAGTTCTTC
>TRBV4-3|NA|TRBJ2-7|TRBD1
CASSQDSGQGAYEQYF
TGCGCCAGCAGCCAAGATTCGGGACAGGGGGCTTACGAGCAGTACTTC
>TRBV28|few|TRBJ2-1|NA
CASSLSALMVQFF
TGTGCCAGCAGTTTATCGGCGCTTATGGTGCAGTTCTTC
>TRBV7-8|many|TRBJ2-2|NA
CASSYGNTGELFF
TGTGCCAGCAGCTACGGGAACACCGGGGAGCTGTTTTTT
>TRBV15|NA|TRBJ2-2|NA
CATSRDKARSDAGELFF
TGTGCCACCAGCAGAGATAAGGCTAGAAGTGATGCCGGGGAGCTGTTTTTT
>TRBV28|NA|TRBJ2-7|NA
CASSSVHEQYF
TGTGCCAGCAGTTCAGTCCACGAGCAGTACTTC
>TRBV27|NA|TRBJ2-2|TRBD2
CASSFPGGTGELFF
TGTGCCAGCAGTTTCCCGGGAGGGACCGGGGAGCTGTTTTTT